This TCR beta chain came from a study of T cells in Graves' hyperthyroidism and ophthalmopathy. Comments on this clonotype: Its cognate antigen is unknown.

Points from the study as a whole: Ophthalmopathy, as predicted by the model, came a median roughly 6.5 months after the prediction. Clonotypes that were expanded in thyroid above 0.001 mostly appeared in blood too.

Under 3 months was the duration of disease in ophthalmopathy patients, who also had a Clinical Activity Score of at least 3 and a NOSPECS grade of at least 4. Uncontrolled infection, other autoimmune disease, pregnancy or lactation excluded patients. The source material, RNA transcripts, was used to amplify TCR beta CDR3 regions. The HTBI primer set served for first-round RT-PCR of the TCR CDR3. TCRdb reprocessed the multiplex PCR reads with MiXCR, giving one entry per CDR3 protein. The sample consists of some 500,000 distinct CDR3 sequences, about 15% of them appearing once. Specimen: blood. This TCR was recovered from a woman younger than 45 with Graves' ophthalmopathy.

CDR3 sequence reads: CSARVPTRASGSLSPPNEQFF. In nucleotides, the CDR3 is TGCAGTGCTAGAGTCCCCACCCGGGCTAGCGGGAGTTTATCCCCCCCCAATGAGCAGTTCTTC. The chain couples TRBV20-1 to TRBJ2-1, with 10 bases that match TRBD2. CDR3 length equals 21 residues. The V and J ends lost 1 base and 6 bases, in that order; junction bases with no gene match: 24. CDR1 DFQATT and CDR2 SNEGSKA come from the germline V gene (reference sequence).